This T cell receptor (beta chain) was recorded in a study of T cell responses to AZD1222 COVID-19 vaccine. Study in general: Pooling of second doses given at about 4 or about 12 weeks was done. Broader study findings: Only 6 or 7 AZD1222 recipients tested seropositive at baseline. Repertoire sampling happened only post peak T cell response.

This clone was observed a single time. Its target is not known. V gave up 4 bases and J gave up 0 bases, with 16 bases separating them. CDR1 is SGHTA, CDR2 FQGNSA, per germline. The CDR3 is 17 residues long. This table comes from immunoSEQ multiplex PCR, and its TCRdb copy is limited to in-frame clones, with some not included. The sample includes about 260,000 clones, approximately 95% of them seen just once. Sequencing was performed on peripheral blood, taken on day 0 of AZD1222 vaccination. The J gene is TRBJ2-4, the V gene TRBV7-2; tentative D call: TRBD2 (6 bases). The source is an adult in good health. The CDR3 here is CASSSSGSGLAKNIQYF. The CDR3 DNA is TGTGCCAGCAGCTCGTCAGGTAGCGGCCTAGCCAAAAACATTCAGTACTTC.